The source of this T cell receptor (beta chain) is a study of CD8 T cells in ankylosing spondylitis. In this sample, this clonotype turned up many times. TCRdb reanalysed the 5' RACE reads using MiXCR and keeps one entry per CDR3 protein. The table lists some 200,000 distinct CDR3 sequences, approximately 24% of them singletons. Germline lookup yields CDR1 DFQATT and CDR2 SNEGSKA (reference sequence). The CDR3 contains 13 residues. V was trimmed by 6 bases and J by 6 bases, leaving 18 bases between them. Sequencing was carried out using blood, either unsorted or a sorted T cell fraction (not recorded which). V is TRBV20-1 and J is TRBJ2-7, with D perhaps TRBD2 (5 bases). The sequence was collected from a male donor with ankylosing spondylitis or in good health (not recorded which). As DNA, the CDR3 is TGCAGTGCCCACCCTGCGGGCAGCGGCGAGCAGTACTTC. This translates into CSAHPAGSGEQYF.